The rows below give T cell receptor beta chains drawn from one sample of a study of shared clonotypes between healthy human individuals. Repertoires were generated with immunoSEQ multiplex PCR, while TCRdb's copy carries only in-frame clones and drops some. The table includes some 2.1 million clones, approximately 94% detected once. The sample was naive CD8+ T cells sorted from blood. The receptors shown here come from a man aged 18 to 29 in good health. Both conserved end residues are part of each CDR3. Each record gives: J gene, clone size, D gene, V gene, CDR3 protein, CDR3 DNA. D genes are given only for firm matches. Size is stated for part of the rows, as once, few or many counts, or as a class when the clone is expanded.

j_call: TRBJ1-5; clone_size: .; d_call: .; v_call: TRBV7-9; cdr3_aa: CASSLDGPQHF; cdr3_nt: TGTGCCAGCAGCCTCGATGGGCCCCAGCATTTT
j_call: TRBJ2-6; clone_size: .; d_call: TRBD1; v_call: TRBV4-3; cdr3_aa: CASSQEEGQGLSGANVLTF; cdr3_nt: TGCGCCAGCAGCCAAGAGGAAGGACAGGGGCTCTCTGGGGCCAACGTCCTGACTTTC
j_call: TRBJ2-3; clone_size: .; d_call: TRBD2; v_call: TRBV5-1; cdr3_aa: CASSYLLGTSGSTDTQYF; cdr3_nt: TGCGCCAGCAGCTATCTACTAGGGACTAGCGGGAGTACAGATACGCAGTATTTT
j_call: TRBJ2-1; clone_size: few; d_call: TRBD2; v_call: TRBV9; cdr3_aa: CASSVDLAGGLYNEQFF; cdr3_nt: TGTGCCAGCAGCGTAGACCTAGCGGGAGGATTGTACAATGAGCAGTTCTTC
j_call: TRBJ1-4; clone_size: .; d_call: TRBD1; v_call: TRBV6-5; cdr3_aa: CASSTGVIEKLFF; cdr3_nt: TGTGCCAGCAGTACAGGGGTTATCGAAAAACTGTTTTTT
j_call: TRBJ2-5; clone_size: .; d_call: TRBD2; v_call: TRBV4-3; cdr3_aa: CASSQDLPASGRAQTRETQYF; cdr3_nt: TGCGCCAGCAGCCAAGATTTGCCGGCTAGCGGGAGGGCCCAAACCAGAGAGACCCAGTACTTC
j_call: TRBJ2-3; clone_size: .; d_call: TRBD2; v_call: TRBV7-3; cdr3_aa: CASSSLAGGTDTQYF; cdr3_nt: TGTGCCAGCAGCTCCCTAGCGGGGGGCACAGATACGCAGTATTTT
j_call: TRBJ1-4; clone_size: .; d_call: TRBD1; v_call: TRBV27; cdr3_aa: CASSLQGDEKLFF; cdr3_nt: TGTGCCAGCAGTTTACAGGGGGATGAAAAACTGTTTTTT
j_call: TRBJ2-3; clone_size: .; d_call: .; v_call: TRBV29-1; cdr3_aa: CSVVPDTQYF; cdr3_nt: TGCAGCGTTGTACCAGATACGCAGTATTTT
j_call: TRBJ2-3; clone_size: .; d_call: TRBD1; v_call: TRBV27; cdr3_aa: CASSPRDRGTDTQYF; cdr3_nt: TGTGCCAGCAGTCCGCGGGACAGGGGTACAGATACGCAGTATTTT
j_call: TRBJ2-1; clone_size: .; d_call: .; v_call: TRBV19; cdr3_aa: CASSILGTAYNEQFF; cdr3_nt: TGTGCCAGTAGTATTTTAGGGACGGCCTACAATGAGCAGTTCTTC
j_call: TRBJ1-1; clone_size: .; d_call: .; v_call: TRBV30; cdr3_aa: CAWSTTETIRIDCEAFF; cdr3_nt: TGTGCCTGGAGTACAACAGAAACAATCCGTATCGACTGTGAAGCTTTCTTT
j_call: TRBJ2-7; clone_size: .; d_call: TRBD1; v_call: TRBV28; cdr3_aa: CASSAGTDYEQYF; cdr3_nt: TGTGCCAGCAGTGCAGGGACAGACTACGAGCAGTACTTC
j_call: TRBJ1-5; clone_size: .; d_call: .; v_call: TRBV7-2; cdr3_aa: CASSLTVSGAGNQPQHF; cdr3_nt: TGTGCCAGCAGCTTAACCGTATCAGGGGCCGGCAATCAGCCCCAGCATTTT
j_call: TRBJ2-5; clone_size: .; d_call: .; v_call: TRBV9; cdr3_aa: CASSGRRVEKTGQETQYF; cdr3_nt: TGTGCCAGCAGCGGCCGGCGGGTGGAAAAAACGGGCCAAGAGACCCAGTACTTC
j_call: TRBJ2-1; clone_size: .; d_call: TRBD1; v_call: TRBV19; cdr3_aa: CASSVGTGFHEQFF; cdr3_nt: TGTGCCAGTAGTGTTGGGACAGGGTTCCATGAGCAGTTCTTC
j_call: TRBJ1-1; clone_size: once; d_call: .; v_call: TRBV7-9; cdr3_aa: CASSSIGPEAFF; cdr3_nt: TGTGCCAGCAGCTCGATCGGGCCTGAAGCTTTCTTT
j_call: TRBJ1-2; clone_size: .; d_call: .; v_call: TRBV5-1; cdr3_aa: CASKFDSGYGYTF; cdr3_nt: TGCGCCAGCAAATTTGACAGCGGGTATGGCTACACCTTC
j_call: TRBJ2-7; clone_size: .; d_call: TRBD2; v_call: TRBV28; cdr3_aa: CASTGLADTYEQYF; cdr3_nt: TGTGCCAGCACCGGACTAGCGGACACCTACGAGCAGTACTTC
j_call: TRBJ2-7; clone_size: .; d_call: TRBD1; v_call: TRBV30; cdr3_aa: CAWSLTGTGDEQYF; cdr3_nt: TGTGCCTGGAGTCTTACAGGGACAGGCGACGAGCAGTACTTC
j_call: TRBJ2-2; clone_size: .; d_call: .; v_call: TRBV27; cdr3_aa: CASSLNPLLTNTGELFF; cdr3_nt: TGTGCCAGCAGTTTAAATCCTCTACTTACGAACACCGGGGAGCTGTTTTTT
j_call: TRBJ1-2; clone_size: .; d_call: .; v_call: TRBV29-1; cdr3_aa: CSVARDTLRGYTF; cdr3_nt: TGCAGCGTTGCCCGGGACACTTTACGGGGCTACACCTTC
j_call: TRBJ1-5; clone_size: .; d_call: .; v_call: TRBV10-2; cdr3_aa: CASSESTWGSNQPQHF; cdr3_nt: TGCGCCAGCAGTGAGTCGACTTGGGGGAGCAATCAGCCCCAGCATTTT
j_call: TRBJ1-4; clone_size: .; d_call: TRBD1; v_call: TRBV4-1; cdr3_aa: CASSQKKGQGDEKLFF; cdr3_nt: TGCGCCAGCAGCCAAAAAAAGGGACAGGGAGACGAAAAACTGTTTTTT
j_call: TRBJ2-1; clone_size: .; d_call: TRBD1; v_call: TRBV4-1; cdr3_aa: CASSQERRTGGQDEQFF; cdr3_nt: TGCGCCAGCAGCCAAGAAAGGAGGACAGGAGGCCAAGATGAGCAGTTCTTC
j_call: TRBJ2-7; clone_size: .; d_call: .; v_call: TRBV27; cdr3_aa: CASSVQGHLSYEQYF; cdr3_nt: TGTGCCAGCAGTGTACAGGGCCACTTGTCCTACGAGCAGTACTTC
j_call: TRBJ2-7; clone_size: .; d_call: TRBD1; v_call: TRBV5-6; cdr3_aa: CASSSRDRIEQYF; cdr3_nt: TGTGCCAGCAGCTCAAGGGACAGGATCGAGCAGTACTTC
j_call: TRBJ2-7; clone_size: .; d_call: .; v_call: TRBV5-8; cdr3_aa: CASSLRSRNLSYEQYF; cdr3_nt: TGTGCCAGCAGCTTGCGGTCCAGGAACCTCTCCTACGAGCAGTACTTC
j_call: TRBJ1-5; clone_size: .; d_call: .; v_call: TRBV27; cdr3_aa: CASSSSVIGGNQPQHF; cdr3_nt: TGTGCCAGCAGTTCCTCGGTGATTGGGGGCAATCAGCCCCAGCATTTT
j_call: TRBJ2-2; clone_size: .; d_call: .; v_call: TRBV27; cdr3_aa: CASSPLGTLTGELFF; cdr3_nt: TGTGCCAGCAGTCCCCTAGGGACACTAACCGGGGAGCTGTTTTTT
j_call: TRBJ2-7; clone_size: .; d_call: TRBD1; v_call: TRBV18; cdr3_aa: CASSQTGGIAYEQYF; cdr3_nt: TGTGCCAGCTCACAGACAGGGGGCATAGCCTACGAGCAGTACTTC
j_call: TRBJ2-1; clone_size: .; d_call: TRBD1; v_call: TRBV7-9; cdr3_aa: CASSRSGTGGPNEQFF; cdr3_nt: TGTGCCAGCAGCCGATCAGGGACAGGGGGCCCGAATGAGCAGTTCTTC
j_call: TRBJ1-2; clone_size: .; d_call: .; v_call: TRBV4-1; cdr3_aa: CASSQDQAGDYGYTF; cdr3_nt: TGCGCCAGCAGCCAAGATCAGGCAGGAGACTATGGCTACACCTTC
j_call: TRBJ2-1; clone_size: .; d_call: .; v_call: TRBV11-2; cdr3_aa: CASSLLTPPHYEQFF; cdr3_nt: TGTGCCAGCAGCTTACTTACTCCTCCTCACTATGAGCAGTTCTTC
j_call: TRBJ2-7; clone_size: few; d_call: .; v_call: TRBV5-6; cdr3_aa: CASSQEGGYEQYF; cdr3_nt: TGTGCCAGCAGCCAAGAGGGCGGCTACGAGCAGTACTTC
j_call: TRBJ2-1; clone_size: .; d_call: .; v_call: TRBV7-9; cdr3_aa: CAGGTADGNEQFF; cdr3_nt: TGTGCCGGGGGGACGGCCGATGGGAATGAGCAGTTCTTC
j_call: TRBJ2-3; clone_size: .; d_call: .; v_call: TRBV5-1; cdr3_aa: CASSPGTTSTDTQYF; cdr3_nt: TGCGCCAGCAGCCCTGGGACGACAAGCACAGATACGCAGTATTTT
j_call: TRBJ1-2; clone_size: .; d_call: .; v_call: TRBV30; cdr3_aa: CAWSATANYGYTF; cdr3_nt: TGTGCCTGGAGTGCTACGGCTAACTATGGCTACACCTTC
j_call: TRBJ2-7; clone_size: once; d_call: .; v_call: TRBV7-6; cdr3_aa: CASGAGDYEQYF; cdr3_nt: TGTGCCAGCGGGGCAGGGGATTACGAGCAGTACTTC
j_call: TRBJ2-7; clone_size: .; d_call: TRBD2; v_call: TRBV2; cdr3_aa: CASLVGLGVYEQYF; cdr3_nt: TGTGCCAGCCTTGTGGGACTAGGGGTTTACGAGCAGTACTTC
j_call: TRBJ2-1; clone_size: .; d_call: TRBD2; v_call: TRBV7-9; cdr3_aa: CASSSGTSEYNEQFF; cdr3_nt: TGTGCCAGCAGTTCCGGGACTAGCGAGTACAATGAGCAGTTCTTC
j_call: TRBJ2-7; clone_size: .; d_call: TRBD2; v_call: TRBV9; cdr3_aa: CASSVSAGTYEQYF; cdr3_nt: TGTGCCAGCAGCGTCTCAGCGGGGACCTACGAGCAGTACTTC
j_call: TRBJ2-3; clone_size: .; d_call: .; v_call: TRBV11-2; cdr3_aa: CASSFEGTQYF; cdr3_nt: TGTGCCAGCAGCTTTGAGGGTACGCAGTATTTT
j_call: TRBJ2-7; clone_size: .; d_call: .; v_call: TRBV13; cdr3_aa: CASSLGGGLGEQYF; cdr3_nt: TGTGCCAGCAGCTTAGGTGGGGGCCTTGGGGAGCAGTACTTC
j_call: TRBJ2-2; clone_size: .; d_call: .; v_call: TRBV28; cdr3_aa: CASSLTGNTGELFF; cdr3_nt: TGTGCCAGCAGTTTGACAGGAAACACCGGGGAGCTGTTTTTT
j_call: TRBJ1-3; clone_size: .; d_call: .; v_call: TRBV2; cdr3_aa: CASSDSGGGLYF; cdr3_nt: TGTGCCAGCAGTGACTCCGGGGGCGGCCTATATTTT
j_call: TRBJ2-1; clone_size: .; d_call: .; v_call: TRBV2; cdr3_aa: CASPKGDHYNEQFF; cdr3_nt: TGTGCCAGCCCTAAAGGGGACCATTACAATGAGCAGTTCTTC
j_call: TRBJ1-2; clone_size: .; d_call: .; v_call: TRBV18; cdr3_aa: CASSMVAGEGDGYTF; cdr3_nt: TGTGCCAGCTCGATGGTAGCAGGGGAGGGCGATGGCTACACCTTC
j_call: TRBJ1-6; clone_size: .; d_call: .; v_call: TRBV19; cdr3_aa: CASSIDGNSPLHF; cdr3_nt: TGTGCCAGTAGTATTGACGGGAATTCACCCCTCCACTTT
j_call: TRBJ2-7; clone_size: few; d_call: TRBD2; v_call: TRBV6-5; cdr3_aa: CASSYSGSSYEQYF; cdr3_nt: TGTGCCAGCAGTTACAGCGGGAGCTCCTACGAGCAGTACTTC
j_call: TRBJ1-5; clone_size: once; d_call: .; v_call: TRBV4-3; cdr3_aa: CASSQERNWEPQHF; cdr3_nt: TGCGCCAGCAGCCAAGAGAGGAATTGGGAGCCCCAGCATTTT
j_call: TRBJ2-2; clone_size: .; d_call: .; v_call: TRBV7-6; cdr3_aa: CASSFGQLWGGELFF; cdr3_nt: TGTGCCAGCAGCTTCGGACAACTCTGGGGCGGGGAGCTGTTTTTT
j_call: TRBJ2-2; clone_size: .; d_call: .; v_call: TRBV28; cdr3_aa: CASSLHGGPVTGELFF; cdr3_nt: TGTGCCAGCAGTTTACACGGGGGGCCGGTCACCGGGGAGCTGTTTTTT
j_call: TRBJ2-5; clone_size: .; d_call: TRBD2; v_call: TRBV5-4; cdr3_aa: CASSLVGSGEETQYF; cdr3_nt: TGTGCCAGCAGCTTGGTTGGTAGCGGGGAAGAGACCCAGTACTTC
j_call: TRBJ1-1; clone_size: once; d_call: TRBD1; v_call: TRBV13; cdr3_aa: CASSFLWDSYNTEAFF; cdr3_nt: TGTGCCAGCAGCTTTCTGTGGGACAGCTATAACACTGAAGCTTTCTTT
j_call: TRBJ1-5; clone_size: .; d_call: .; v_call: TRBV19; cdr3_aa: CASPSPGLLSNQPQHF; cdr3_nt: TGTGCCAGTCCTTCGCCAGGACTTCTTAGCAATCAGCCCCAGCATTTT
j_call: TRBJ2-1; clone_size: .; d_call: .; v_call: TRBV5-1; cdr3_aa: CASSSGDNNEQFF; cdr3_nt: TGCGCCAGCAGCTCGGGGGACAACAATGAGCAGTTCTTC
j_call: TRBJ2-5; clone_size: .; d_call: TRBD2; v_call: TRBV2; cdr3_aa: CASSEGNGRFRETQYF; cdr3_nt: TGTGCCAGCAGTGAAGGCAACGGGAGGTTCAGAGAGACCCAGTACTTC
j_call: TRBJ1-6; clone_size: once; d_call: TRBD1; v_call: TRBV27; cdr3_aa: CASSPGTVNSPLHF; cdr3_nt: TGTGCCAGCAGTCCCGGGACAGTAAATTCACCCCTCCACTTT